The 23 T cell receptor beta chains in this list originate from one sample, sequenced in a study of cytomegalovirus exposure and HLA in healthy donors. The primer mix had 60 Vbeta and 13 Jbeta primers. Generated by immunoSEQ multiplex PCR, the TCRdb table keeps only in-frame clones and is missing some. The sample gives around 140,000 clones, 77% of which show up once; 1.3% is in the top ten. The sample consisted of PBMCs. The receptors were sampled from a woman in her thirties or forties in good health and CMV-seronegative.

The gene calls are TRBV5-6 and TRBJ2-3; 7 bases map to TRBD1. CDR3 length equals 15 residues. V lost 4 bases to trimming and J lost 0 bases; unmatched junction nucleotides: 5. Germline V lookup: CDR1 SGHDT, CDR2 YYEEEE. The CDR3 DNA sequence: TGTGCCAGCAGCCCGAGGGGGCGCAGCACAGATACGCAGTATTTT. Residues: CASSPRGRSTDTQYF.

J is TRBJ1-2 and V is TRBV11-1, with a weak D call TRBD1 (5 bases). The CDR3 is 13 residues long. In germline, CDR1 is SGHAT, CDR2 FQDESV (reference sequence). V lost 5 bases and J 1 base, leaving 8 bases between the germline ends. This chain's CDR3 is CASSQTVNYGYTF. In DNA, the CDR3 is TGTGCCAGCAGCCAGACAGTTAACTATGGCTACACCTTC.

CDR3 protein: CAYPNHYGYTF. The CDR3 DNA sequence: TGTGCCTACCCTAATCACTATGGCTACACCTTC. The chain joins TRBV30 to TRBJ1-2; D uncertain. The V end lost 7 bases, the J end lost 3 bases, and 9 bases lay between the germline ends. The germline V gene encodes CDR1 GTSNPN and CDR2 SVGIG (reference sequence). The CDR3 has 11 residues.

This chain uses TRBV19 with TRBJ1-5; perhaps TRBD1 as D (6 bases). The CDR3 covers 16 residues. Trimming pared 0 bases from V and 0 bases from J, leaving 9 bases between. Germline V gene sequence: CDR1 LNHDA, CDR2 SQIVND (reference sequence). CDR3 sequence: CASSIDPGDSNQPQHF. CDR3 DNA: TGTGCCAGTAGTATAGATCCAGGGGATAGCAATCAGCCCCAGCATTTT.

The DNA for the CDR3 is TGTGCCAGCAGCTTAGCCGATCGACCAGGGGGCGGTGAAAAACTGTTTTTT. It codes for CASSLADRPGGGEKLFF. The chain recombines TRBV7-2 with TRBJ1-4; the match to TRBD1 covers 8 bases. This CDR3 has 17 amino acids. CDR1 and CDR2 from the germline V gene are SGHTA and FQGNSA. V shed 0 bases, J shed 7 bases, and the junction held 10 bases outside the gene matches.

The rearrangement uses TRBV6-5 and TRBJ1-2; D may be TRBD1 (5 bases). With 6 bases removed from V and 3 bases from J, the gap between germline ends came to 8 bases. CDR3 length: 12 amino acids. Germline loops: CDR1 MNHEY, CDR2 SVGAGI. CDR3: CASSQGHYGYTF. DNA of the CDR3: TGTGCCAGCAGCCAGGGTCACTATGGCTACACCTTC.

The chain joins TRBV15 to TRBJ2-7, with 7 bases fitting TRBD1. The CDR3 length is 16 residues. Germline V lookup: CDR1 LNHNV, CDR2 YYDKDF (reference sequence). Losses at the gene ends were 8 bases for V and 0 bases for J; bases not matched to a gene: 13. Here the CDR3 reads CATQTGDRVGSYEQYF. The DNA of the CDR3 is TGTGCCACCCAAACGGGCGACAGGGTGGGCTCCTACGAGCAGTACTTC.

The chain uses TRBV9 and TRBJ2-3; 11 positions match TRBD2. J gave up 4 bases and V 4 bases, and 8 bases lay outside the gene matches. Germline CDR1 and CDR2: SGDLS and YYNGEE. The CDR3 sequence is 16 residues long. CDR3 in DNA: TGTGCCAGCAGCACCCGTCCTAGCGGGGGGTCAGATACGCAGTATTTT. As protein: CASSTRPSGGSDTQYF.

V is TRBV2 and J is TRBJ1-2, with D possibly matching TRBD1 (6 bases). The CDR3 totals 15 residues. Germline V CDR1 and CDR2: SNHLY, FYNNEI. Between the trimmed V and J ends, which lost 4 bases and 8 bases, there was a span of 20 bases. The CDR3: CASSVSTGRGSGYTF. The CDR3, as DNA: TGTGCCAGCAGTGTTTCGACGGGCAGGGGAAGCGGCTACACCTTC.

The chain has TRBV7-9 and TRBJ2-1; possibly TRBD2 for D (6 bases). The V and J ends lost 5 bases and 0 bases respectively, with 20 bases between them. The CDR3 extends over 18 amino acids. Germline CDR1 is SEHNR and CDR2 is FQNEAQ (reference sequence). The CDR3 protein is CASSPAYPGVPSYNEQFF. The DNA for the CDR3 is TGTGCCAGCAGCCCAGCCTACCCGGGGGTACCCTCCTACAATGAGCAGTTCTTC. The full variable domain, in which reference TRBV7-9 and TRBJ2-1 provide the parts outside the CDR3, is DTGVSQNPRHKITKRGQNVTFRCDPISEHNRLYWYRQTLGQGPEFLTYFQNEAQLEKSRLLSDRFSAERPKGSFSTLEIQRTEQGDSAMYLCASSPAYPGVPSYNEQFFGPGTRLTVL.

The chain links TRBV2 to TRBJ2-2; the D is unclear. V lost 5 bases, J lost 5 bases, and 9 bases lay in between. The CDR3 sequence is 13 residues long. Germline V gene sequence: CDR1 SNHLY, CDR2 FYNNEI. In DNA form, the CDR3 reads TGTGCCAGCAGTCGCGAGAATACCGGGGAGCTGTTTTTT. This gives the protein CASSRENTGELFF.

The CDR3 region is CASASETAAEAFF. DNA for the CDR3: TGTGCCAGCGCCTCTGAAACGGCGGCTGAAGCTTTCTTT. The chain carries TRBV6-4 and TRBJ1-1; D unresolved. CDR1 is MRHNA and CDR2 is SNTAGT in the germline V gene. V was shortened by 8 bases and J by 6 bases, with 16 bases between the two germline ends. CDR3 size: 13 residues.

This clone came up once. The CDR3 loop reads CASSPPKGENTEAFF. The DNA of the CDR3 is TGTGCCAGCAGTCCCCCAAAAGGGGAGAACACTGAAGCTTTCTTT. The rearrangement uses TRBV27 and TRBJ1-1; weak D call: TRBD1 (5 bases). CDR1 and CDR2 from the germline V gene are MNHEY and SMNVEV (reference sequence). The CDR3 sequence is 15 residues long. Trimming stripped 5 bases from V and 1 base from J, with 14 bases between.

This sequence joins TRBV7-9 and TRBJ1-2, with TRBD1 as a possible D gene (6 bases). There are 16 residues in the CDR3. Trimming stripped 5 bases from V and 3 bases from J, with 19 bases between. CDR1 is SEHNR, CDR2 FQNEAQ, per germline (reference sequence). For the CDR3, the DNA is TGTGCCAGCAGCCTAAAGGCAGGGGACGTAGACTATGGCTACACCTTC. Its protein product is CASSLKAGDVDYGYTF.

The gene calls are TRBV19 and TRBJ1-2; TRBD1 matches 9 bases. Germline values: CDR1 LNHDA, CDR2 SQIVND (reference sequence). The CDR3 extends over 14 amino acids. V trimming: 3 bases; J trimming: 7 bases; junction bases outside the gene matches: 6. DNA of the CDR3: TGTGCCAGTAGTATGACAGGGGGAGCTGCTGGCTACACCTTC. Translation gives CASSMTGGAAGYTF.

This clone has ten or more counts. CDR3 sequence: CASSTNQGGTEAFF. The CDR3, as DNA: TGTGCCAGCAGCACAAACCAGGGCGGCACTGAAGCTTTCTTT. The J gene is TRBJ1-1, the V gene TRBV7-9, with a tentative D call TRBD1 (5 bases). Trimming left V 5 bases short and J 4 bases short, with 14 bases between. Germline V gene lookup returns CDR1 SEHNR and CDR2 FQNEAQ (reference sequence). This CDR3 has 14 residues.

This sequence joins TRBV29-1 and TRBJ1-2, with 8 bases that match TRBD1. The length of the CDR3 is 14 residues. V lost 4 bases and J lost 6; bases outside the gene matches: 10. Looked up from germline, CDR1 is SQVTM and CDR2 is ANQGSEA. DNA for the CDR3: TGCAGCGTTGCGGGACAGGAGAACAGACATGGCTACACCTTC. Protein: CSVAGQENRHGYTF.

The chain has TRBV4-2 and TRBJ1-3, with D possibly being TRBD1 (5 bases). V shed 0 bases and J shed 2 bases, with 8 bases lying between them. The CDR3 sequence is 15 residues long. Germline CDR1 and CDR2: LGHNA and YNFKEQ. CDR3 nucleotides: TGTGCCAGCAGCCAAGAGGGGGGTACTGGAAACACCATATATTTT. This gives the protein CASSQEGGTGNTIYF.

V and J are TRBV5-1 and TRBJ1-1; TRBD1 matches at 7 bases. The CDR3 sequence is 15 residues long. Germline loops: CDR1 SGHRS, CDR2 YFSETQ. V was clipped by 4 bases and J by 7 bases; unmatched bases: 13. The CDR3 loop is CASSVGHRGVGEAFF. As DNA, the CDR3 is TGCGCCAGCAGCGTTGGGCACAGGGGTGTGGGTGAAGCTTTCTTT.

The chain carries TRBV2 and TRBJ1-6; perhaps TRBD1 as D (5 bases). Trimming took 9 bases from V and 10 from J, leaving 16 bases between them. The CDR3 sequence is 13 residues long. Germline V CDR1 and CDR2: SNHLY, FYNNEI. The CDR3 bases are TGTGCCAGTGTCCTGACAGACGGATCACCCCTCCACTTT. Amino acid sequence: CASVLTDGSPLHF.

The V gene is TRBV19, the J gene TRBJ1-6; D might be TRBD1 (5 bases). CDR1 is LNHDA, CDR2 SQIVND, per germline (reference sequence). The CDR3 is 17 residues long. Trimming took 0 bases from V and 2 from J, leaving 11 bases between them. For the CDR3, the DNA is TGTGCCAGTAGTATAGATCGTACAGGAACCTATAATTCACCCCTCCACTTT. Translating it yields CASSIDRTGTYNSPLHF.

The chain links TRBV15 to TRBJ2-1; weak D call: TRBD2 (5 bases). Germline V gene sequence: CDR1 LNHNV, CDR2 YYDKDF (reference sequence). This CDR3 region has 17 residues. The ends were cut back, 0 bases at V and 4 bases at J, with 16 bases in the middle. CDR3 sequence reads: CATSRDQDRRGYNEQFF. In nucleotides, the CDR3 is TGTGCCACCAGCAGAGATCAGGATAGGCGAGGGTACAATGAGCAGTTCTTC.

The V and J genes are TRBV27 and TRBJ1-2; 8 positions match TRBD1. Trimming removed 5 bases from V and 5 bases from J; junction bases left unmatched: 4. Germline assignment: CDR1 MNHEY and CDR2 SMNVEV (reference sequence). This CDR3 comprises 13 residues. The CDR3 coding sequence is TGTGCCAGCAGTGTTACAGGGGGGTATGGCTACACCTTC. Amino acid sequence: CASSVTGGYGYTF.